The TCR beta chain described here comes from a study of identical twins. Study-level results: Beta clonotypes that were abundant in cord blood contained fewer insertions, a pattern absent from memory repertoires.

TCRdb re-called the 5' RACE reads through MiXCR, storing one row per CDR3 protein. The sample includes under 1 million distinct CDR3 sequences, 9% to 15% of them seen just once. This CDR3 comprises 17 residues. V lost 3 bases, J lost 1 base, and 5 bases stayed unmatched. Germline V gene sequence: CDR1 KGHDR, CDR2 SFDVKD. In regard to this clonotype: Its antigen is unidentified.

This sample was also put to use in a study of yellow fever vaccine responses in identical twins.

The clonotype was recovered from a young woman in good health. The chain uses TRBV24-1 and TRBJ2-2; 9 bases match TRBD1. Specimen: PBMCs. The CDR3, as DNA: TGTGCCACCAGTGATGGGGGGGGACAGGGGAACACCGGGGAGCTGTTTTTT. Translating gives CATSDGGGQGNTGELFF.